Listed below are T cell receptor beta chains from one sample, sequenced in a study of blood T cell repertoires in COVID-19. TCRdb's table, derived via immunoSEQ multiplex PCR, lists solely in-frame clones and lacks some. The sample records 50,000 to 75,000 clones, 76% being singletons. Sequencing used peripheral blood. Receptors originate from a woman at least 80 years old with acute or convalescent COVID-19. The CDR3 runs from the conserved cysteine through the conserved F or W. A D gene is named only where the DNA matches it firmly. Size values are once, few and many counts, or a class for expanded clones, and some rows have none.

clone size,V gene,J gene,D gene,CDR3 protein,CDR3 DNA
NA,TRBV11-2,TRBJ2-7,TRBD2,CASFGTSGRTYEQYF,TGTGCCAGCTTCGGGACTAGCGGGAGGACCTACGAGCAGTACTTC
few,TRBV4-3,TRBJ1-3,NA,CASSQVDWGAGNTIYF,TGCGCCAGCAGCCAAGTAGATTGGGGAGCTGGAAACACCATATATTTT
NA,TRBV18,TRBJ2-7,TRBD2,CASSPINPLAVSYEQYF,TGTGCCAGCTCACCAATTAACCCCCTAGCGGTCTCCTACGAGCAGTACTTC
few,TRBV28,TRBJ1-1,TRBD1,CASSFYAVVGQGAGAFF,TGTGCCAGCAGTTTTTACGCGGTGGTGGGGCAGGGGGCCGGAGCTTTCTTT
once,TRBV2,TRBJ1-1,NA,CASTRGNTEAFF,TGTGCCAGCACCAGGGGGAACACTGAAGCTTTCTTT
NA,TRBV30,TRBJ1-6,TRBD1,CACGGQNNSPLHF,TGTGCCTGCGGGGGACAGAATAATTCACCCCTCCACTTT
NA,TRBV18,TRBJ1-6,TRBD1,CASSPLGQGSPYSPLHF,TGTGCCAGCTCACCACTCGGACAGGGGAGTCCTTATTCACCCCTCCACTTT
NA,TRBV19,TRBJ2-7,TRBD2,CASSTGTSGSQEQYF,TGTGCCAGTAGTACCGGGACTAGCGGGAGTCAAGAGCAGTACTTC
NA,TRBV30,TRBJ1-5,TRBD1,CAWTQGPNQPQHF,TGTGCCTGGACACAGGGGCCCAATCAGCCCCAGCATTTT
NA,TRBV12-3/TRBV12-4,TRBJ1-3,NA,CASRDSTENTIYF,TGTGCCAGCAGGGACAGTACGGAAAACACCATATATTTT
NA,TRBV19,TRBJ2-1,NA,CASSTPPNEQFF,TGTGCCAGTAGTACTCCTCCTAATGAGCAGTTCTTC
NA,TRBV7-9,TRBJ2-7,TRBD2,CASSLERAGDEQYF,TGTGCCAGCAGCTTAGAGCGCGCGGGAGACGAGCAGTACTTC
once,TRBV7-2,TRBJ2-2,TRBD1,CASSFGGRGYAGELFF,TGTGCCAGCAGCTTCGGTGGCAGGGGGTACGCCGGGGAGCTGTTTTTT
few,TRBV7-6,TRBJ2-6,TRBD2,CASSLEGTSVRSGANVLTF,TGTGCCAGCAGCTTAGAGGGGACTAGCGTTAGGTCTGGGGCCAACGTCCTGACTTTC
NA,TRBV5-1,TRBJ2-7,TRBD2,CASSLAYSGSPREQYF,TGCGCCAGCAGCTTGGCATATAGCGGGAGTCCCCGCGAGCAGTACTTC
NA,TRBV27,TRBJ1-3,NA,CASSFEDSGNTIYF,TGTGCCAGCAGTTTCGAGGACTCTGGAAACACCATATATTTT
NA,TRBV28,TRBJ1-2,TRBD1,CASSPGTGSGYGYTF,TGTGCCAGCAGTCCCGGGACAGGGTCGGGCTATGGCTACACCTTC
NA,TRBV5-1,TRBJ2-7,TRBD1,CASSSGQGPSEQYF,TGCGCCAGCAGCTCCGGACAGGGTCCCAGCGAGCAGTACTTC
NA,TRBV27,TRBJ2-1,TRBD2,CASSLSLAGRPNEQFF,TGTGCCAGCAGTTTATCTTTAGCGGGAAGACCCAACGAGCAGTTCTTC
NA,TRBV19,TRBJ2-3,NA,CASSIQSGDTQYF,TGTGCCAGTAGTATTCAGTCGGGGGATACGCAGTATTTT